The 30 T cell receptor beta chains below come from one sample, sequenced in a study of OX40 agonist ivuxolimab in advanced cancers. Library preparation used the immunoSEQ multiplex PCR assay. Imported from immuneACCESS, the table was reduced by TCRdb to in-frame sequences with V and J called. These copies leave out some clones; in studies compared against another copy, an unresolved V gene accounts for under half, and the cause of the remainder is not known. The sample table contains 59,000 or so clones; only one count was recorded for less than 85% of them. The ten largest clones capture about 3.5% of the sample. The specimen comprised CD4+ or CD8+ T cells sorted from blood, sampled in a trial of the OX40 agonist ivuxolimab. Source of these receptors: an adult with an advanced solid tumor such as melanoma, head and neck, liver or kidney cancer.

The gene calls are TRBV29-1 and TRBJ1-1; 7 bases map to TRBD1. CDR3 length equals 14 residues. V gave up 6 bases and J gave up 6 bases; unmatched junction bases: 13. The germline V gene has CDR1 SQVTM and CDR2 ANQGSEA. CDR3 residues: CSVKPTGSGSEAFF. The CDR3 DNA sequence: TGCAGCGTGAAACCGACAGGGAGTGGCTCTGAAGCTTTCTTT. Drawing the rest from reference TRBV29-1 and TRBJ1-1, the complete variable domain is SAVISQKPSRDICQRGTSLTIQCQVDSQVTMMFWYRQQPGQSLTLIATANQGSEATYESGFVIDKFPISRPNLTFSTLTVSNMSPEDSSIYLCSVKPTGSGSEAFFGQGTRLTVV.

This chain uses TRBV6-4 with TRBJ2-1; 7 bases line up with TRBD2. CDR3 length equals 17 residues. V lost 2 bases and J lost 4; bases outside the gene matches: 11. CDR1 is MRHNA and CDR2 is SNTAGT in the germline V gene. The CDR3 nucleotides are TGTGCCAGCAGTGACGCAATGGGGGGAGGGGTTTACAATGAGCAGTTCTTC. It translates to CASSDAMGGGVYNEQFF.

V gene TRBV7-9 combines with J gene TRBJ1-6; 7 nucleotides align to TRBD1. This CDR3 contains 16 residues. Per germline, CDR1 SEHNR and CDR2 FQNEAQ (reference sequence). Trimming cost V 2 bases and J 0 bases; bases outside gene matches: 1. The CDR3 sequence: CASSLSGGSYNSPLHF. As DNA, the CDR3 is TGTGCCAGCAGCTTATCAGGGGGCTCCTATAATTCACCCCTCCACTTT.

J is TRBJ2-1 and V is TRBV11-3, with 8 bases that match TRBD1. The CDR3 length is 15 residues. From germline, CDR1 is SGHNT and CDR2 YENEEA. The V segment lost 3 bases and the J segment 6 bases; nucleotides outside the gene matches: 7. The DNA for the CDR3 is TGTGCCAGCAGCTTGAGTCAGGGGGCCGGCAATGAGCAGTTCTTC. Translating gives CASSLSQGAGNEQFF. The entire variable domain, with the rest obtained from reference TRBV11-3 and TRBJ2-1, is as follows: EAGVVQSPRYKIIEKKQPVAFWCNPISGHNTLYWYLQNLGQGPELLIRYENEEAVDDSQLPKDRFSAERLKGVDSTLKIQPAELGDSAVYLCASSLSQGAGNEQFFGPGTRLTVL.

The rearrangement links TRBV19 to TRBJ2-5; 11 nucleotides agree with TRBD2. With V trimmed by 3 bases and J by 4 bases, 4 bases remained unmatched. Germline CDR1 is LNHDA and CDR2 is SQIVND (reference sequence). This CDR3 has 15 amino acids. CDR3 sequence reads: CASSMASGGSETQYF. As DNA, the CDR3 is TGTGCCAGTAGTATGGCTAGCGGGGGGTCAGAGACCCAGTACTTC.

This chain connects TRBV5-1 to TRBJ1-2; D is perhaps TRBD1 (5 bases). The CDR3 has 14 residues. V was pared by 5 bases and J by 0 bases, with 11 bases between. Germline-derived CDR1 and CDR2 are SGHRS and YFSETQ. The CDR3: CASRSSGSNYGYTF. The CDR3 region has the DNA TGCGCCAGCAGGAGTTCAGGGTCTAACTATGGCTACACCTTC.

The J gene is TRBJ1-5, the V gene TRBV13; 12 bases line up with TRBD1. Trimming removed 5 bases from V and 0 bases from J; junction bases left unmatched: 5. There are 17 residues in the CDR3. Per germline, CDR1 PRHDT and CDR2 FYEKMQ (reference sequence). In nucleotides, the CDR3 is TGTGCCAGCAGCCTGGGGACAGGGGGCAATAGCAATCAGCCCCAGCATTTT. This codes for CASSLGTGGNSNQPQHF.

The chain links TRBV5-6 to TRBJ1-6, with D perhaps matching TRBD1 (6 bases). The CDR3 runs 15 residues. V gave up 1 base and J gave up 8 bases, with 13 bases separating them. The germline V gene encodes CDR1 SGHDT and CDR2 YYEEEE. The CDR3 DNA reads TGTGCCAGCAGCTTGTCCCAGGGGTGGGATTCACCCCTCCACTTT. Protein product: CASSLSQGWDSPLHF.

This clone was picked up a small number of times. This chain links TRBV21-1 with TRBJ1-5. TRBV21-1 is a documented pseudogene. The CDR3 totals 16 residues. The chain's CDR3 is CASSKATDYSNQPQHF. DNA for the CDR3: TGTGCCAGCAGCAAAGCGACGGATTATAGCAATCAGCCCCAGCATTTT.

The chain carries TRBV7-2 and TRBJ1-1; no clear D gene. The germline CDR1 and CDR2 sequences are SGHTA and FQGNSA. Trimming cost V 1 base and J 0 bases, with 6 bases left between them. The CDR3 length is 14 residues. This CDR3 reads CASSLVGMNTEAFF. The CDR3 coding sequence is TGTGCCAGCAGCTTAGTGGGGATGAACACTGAAGCTTTCTTT.

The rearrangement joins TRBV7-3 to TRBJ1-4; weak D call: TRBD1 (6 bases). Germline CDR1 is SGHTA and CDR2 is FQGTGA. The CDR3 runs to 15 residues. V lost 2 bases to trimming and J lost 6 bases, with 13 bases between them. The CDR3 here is CASSLSDSLDEKLFF. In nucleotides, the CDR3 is TGTGCCAGCAGCTTATCGGACAGTCTGGATGAAAAACTGTTTTTT.

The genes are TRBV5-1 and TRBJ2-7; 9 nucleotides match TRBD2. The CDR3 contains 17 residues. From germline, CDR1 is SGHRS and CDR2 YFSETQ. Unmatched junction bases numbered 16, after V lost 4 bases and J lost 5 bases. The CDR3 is CASSRRPGAGGRNEQYF. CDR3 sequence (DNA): TGCGCCAGCAGCAGACGCCCTGGCGCGGGAGGGAGGAACGAGCAGTACTTC.

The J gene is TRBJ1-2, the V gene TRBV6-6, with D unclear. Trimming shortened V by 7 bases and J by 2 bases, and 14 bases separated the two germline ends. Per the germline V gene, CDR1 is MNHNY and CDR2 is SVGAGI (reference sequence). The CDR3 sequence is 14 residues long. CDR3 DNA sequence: TGTGCCAGCACTTTCGCGGGGTCGAACTATGGCTACACCTTC. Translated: CASTFAGSNYGYTF.

CDR3 nucleotides: TGCAGTGCTACCACAGGGGTTGAGCAGTTCTTC. It is translated as CSATTGVEQFF. The J gene is TRBJ2-1, the V gene TRBV20-1; 7 bases line up with TRBD1. Germline CDR1 DFQATT, CDR2 SNEGSKA (reference sequence). J was trimmed by 9 bases and V by 4 bases; bases with no gene match: 3. CDR3 size: 11 residues.

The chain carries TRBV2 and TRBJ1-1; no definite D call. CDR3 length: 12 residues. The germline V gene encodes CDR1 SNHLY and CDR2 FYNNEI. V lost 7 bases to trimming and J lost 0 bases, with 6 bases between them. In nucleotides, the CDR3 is TGTGCCAGCACCGTCCTGAACACTGAAGCTTTCTTT. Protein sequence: CASTVLNTEAFF.

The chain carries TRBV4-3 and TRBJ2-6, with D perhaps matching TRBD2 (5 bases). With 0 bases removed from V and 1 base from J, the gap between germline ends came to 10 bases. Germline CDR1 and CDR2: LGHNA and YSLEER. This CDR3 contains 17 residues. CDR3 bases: TGCGCCAGCAGCCAAGATCTACGGACTTCTGGGGCCAACGTCCTGACTTTC. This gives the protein CASSQDLRTSGANVLTF.

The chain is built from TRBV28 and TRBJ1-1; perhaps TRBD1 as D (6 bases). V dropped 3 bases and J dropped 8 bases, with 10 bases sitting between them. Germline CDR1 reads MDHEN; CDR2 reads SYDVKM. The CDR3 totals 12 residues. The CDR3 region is CASSLGGVEAFF. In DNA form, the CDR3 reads TGTGCCAGCAGTTTGGGGGGCGTCGAAGCTTTCTTT.

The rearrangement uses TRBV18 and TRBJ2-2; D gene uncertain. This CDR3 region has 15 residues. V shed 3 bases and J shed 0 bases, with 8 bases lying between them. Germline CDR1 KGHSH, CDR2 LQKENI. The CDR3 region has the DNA TGTGCCAGCTCACCTCGGACGGCGAACACCGGGGAGCTGTTTTTT. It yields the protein CASSPRTANTGELFF.

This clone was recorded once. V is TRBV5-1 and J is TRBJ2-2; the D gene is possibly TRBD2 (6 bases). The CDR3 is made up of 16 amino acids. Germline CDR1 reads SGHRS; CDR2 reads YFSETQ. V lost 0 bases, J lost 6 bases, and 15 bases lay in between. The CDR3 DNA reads TGCGCCAGCAGCTTGGACCCGGGGAGGAGACCCGGGGAGCTGTTTTTT. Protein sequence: CASSLDPGRRPGELFF.

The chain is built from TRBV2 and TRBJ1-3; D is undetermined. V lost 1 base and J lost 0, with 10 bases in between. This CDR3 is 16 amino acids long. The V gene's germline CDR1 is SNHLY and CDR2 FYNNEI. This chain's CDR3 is CASSEGNPLSGNTIYF. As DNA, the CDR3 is TGTGCCAGCAGTGAAGGAAACCCGCTCTCTGGAAACACCATATATTTT.

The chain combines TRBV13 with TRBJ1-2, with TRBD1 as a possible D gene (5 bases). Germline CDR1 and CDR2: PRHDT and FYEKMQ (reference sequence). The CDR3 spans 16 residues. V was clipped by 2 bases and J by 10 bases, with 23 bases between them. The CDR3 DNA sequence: TGTGCCAGCAGCTTATATCCTGGGGGACGGCTATTTACCTACACCTTC. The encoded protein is CASSLYPGGRLFTYTF.

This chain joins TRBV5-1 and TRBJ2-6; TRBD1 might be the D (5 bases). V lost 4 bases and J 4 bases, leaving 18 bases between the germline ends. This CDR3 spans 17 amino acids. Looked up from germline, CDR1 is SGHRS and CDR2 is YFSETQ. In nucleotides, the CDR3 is TGCGCCAGCAGCCTGGCAGGGTCCTCAGGGGGGGCCAACGTCCTGACTTTC. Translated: CASSLAGSSGGANVLTF.

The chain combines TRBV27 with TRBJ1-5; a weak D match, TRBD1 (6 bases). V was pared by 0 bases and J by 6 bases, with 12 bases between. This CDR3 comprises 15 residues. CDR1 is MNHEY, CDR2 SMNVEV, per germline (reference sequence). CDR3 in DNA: TGTGCCAGCAGTTTATCAGGACAGCGAGGTCAGCCCCAGCATTTT. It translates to CASSLSGQRGQPQHF.

CDR3 residues: CSVEFGTSGRYNEQFF. CDR3 coding DNA: TGCAGCGTTGAATTTGGGACTAGCGGGAGATACAATGAGCAGTTCTTC. The chain joins TRBV29-1 to TRBJ2-1; TRBD2 aligns across 14 bases. Germline CDR1 is SQVTM and CDR2 is ANQGSEA. Germline trimming cut 2 bases from V and 4 bases from J; bases unmatched to any gene: 4. The CDR3 is made up of 16 amino acids.

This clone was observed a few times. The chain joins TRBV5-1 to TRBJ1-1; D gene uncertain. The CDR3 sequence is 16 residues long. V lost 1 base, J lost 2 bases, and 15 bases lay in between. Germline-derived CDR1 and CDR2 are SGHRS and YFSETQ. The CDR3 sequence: CASSLNRWEINTEAFF. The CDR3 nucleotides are TGCGCCAGCAGCTTGAATCGTTGGGAGATCAACACTGAAGCTTTCTTT.

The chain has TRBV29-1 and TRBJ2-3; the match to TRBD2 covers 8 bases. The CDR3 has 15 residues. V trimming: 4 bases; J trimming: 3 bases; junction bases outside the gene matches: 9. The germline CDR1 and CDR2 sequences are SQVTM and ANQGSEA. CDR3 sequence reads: CSVGVTGGPTDTQYF. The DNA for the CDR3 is TGCAGCGTTGGGGTGACGGGAGGGCCTACAGATACGCAGTATTTT.

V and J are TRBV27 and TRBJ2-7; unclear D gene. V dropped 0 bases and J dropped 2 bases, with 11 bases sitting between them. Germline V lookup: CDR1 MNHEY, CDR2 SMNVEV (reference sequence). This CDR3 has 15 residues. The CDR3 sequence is CASSLSTGPAYEQYF. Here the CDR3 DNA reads TGTGCCAGCAGTTTATCAACTGGTCCGGCCTACGAGCAGTACTTC.

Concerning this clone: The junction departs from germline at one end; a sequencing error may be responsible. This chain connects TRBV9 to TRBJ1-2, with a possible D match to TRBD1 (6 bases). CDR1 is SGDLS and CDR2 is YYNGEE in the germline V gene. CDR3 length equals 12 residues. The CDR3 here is CASTVPPGQPAF. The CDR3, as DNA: TGTGCCAGCACCGTCCCCCCGGGACAACCAGCCTTC. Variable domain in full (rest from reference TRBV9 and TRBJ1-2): DSGVTQTPKHLITATGQRVTLRCSPRSGDLSVYWYQQSLDQGLQFLIQYYNGEERAKGNILERFSAQQFPDLHSELNLSSLELGDSALYFCASTVPPGQPAFGSGTRLTVV.

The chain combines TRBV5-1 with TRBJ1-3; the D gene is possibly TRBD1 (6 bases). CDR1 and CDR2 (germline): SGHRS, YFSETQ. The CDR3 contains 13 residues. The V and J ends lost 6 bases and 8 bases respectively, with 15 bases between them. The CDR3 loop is CASTRGTHDTIYF. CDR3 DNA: TGCGCCAGCACCAGGGGAACGCATGACACCATATATTTT.

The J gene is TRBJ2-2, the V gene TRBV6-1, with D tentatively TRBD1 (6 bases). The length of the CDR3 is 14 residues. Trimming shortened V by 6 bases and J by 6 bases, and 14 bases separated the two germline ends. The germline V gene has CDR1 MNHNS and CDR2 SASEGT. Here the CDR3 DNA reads TGTGCCAGCAGGAAACAGGGTGGATCCGGGGAGCTGTTTTTT. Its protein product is CASRKQGGSGELFF.